This T cell receptor (beta chain) was observed in a study of blood T cell repertoires in COVID-19. Profiled with immunoSEQ multiplex PCR; TCRdb holds only in-frame clones, not every one. Of some 140,000 clones detected, roughly 85% appear once; the ten largest clones hold less than 4.5%. The CDR3 loop spans 16 amino acids. J was trimmed by 4 bases and V by 2 bases; bases with no gene match: 9. Looked up from germline, CDR1 is LGHDT and CDR2 is YNNKEL (reference sequence). This clonotype was obtained from a man aged 55 to 70 with acute or convalescent COVID-19. V usage is TRBV3-1 (or the pseudogene TRBV3-2) and J usage is TRBJ2-7, with 9 nucleotides matching TRBD2. The specimen was peripheral blood. As DNA, the CDR3 is TGTGCCAGCAGCCAAAGAAAGAGGACTAGCGAGTACGAGCAGTACTTC. Translating gives CASSQRKRTSEYEQYF.